The next 18 T cell receptor beta chains were all read from a single sample in a study of blood T cells in healthy people across ages. The authors ran a second PCR of roughly 6 to 11 cycles using a sample-barcoded 5' primer and a J-beta primer mix. A single record per CDR3 protein comes from TCRdb applying MiXCR to the 5' RACE reads. The repertoire has fewer than 1,000,000 distinct CDR3 sequences, 35% to 50% of them found once; the top ten carry around 18%. The specimen was blood. The source of these receptors is a man older than 75 in good health.

This chain links TRBV11-2 with TRBJ2-1; D ambiguous. Trimming removed 3 bases at V and 6 bases at J, with 9 bases between. The germline V gene has CDR1 SGHAT and CDR2 FQNNGV. This CDR3 spans 13 amino acids. CDR3 residues: CASSLSRVNEQFF. DNA for the CDR3: TGTGCCAGCAGCTTGTCCCGGGTCAATGAGCAGTTCTTC.

This chain uses TRBV25-1 with TRBJ1-1; possibly TRBD1 for D (5 bases). V lost 1 base, J lost 6 bases, and 6 bases lay in between. The CDR3 has 12 amino acids. Per germline, CDR1 MGHDK and CDR2 SYGVNS. CDR3 region: CASSELGAEAFF. The CDR3, as DNA: TGTGCCAGCAGTGAATTAGGGGCTGAAGCTTTCTTT.

The CDR3 coding sequence is TGTGCCAGCACCCACCAGGGGGGCTTTAGCTACAATGAGCAGTTCTTC. Residues: CASTHQGGFSYNEQFF. The J gene is TRBJ2-1, the V gene TRBV6-1; a weak D match, TRBD1 (7 bases). The V end was cut by 7 bases, the J end by 3 bases, with 19 bases between. Germline V gene data show CDR1 as MNHNS and CDR2 as SASEGT. CDR3 length equals 16 residues.

The V gene is TRBV29-1, the J gene TRBJ2-2; D perhaps matches TRBD1 (6 bases). This CDR3 region has 17 residues. V gave up 1 base and J gave up 0 bases, with 15 bases separating them. Germline V lookup: CDR1 SQVTM, CDR2 ANQGSEA. CDR3 nucleotide sequence: TGCAGCGTTGAAGGAGCAGACAGGTTCCCGAACACCGGGGAGCTGTTTTTT. Residues: CSVEGADRFPNTGELFF.

The gene calls are TRBV12-3 or TRBV12-4 and TRBJ2-5; TRBD1 or TRBD2 may be the D gene (6 bases each). CDR3 length: 15 residues. V was shortened by 6 bases and J by 2 bases, with 16 bases between the two germline ends. The CDR3 nucleotides read TGTGCCAGCAGCTTGGGCGGGACACCACAAGAGACCCAGTACTTC. Translation: CASSLGGTPQETQYF.

About this clonotype itself: A read error may be the cause here, since a much bigger clone is one base away. The V call is TRBV7-8, the J call TRBJ2-1; 8 bases align to TRBD2. Looked up from germline, CDR1 is SGHVS and CDR2 is FQNEAQ. The CDR3 runs to 15 residues. The V gene end was trimmed by 4 bases and the J gene end by 4 bases; junction bases not matched to a gene: 6. The CDR3 is CASSSTSEAYNEQFF. DNA of the CDR3: TGTGCCAGCAGCTCGACTAGCGAGGCATACAATGAGCAGTTCTTC.

This clonotype has only a few counts. The chain is built from TRBV9 and TRBJ2-7; 8 positions agree with TRBD2. The germline gives CDR1 SGDLS, CDR2 YYNGEE. J gave up 5 bases and V 0 bases, and 7 bases lay outside the gene matches. This CDR3 is built from 15 residues. The CDR3 region has the DNA TGTGCCAGCAGCGTAGGTATTAGCGGGAACGACGAGCAGTACTTC. Protein: CASSVGISGNDEQYF.

The chain uses TRBV5-6 and TRBJ2-3; D remains ambiguous. This CDR3 has 14 residues. The germline V gene has CDR1 SGHDT and CDR2 YYEEEE. V lost 8 bases to trimming and J lost 4 bases, with 17 bases between them. CDR3 sequence (DNA): TGTGCCAGTGGCTGGGTAGGGCGGCCAGATACGCAGTATTTT. Protein product: CASGWVGRPDTQYF.

This clonotype was recorded a few times. The CDR3 DNA follows: TGCGCCAGCGCCCGTGGCGGTAGCACAGATACGCAGTATTTT. Encoded protein: CASARGGSTDTQYF. The J gene is TRBJ2-3, the V gene TRBV5-1; D gene ambiguous. Germline-derived CDR1 and CDR2 are SGHRS and YFSETQ. V was cut by 7 bases and J by 0 bases, with 12 bases left in between. This CDR3 is built from 14 residues. Drawing the rest from reference TRBV5-1 and TRBJ2-3, the complete variable domain is KAGVTQTPRYLIKTRGQQVTLSCSPISGHRSVSWYQQTPGQGLQFLFEYFSETQRNKGNFPGRFSGRQFSNSRSEMNVSTLELGDSALYLCASARGGSTDTQYFGPGTRLTVL.

The rearrangement uses TRBV24-1 and TRBJ2-5; tentative D call: TRBD2 (5 bases). The CDR3 has 15 amino acids. Germline assignment: CDR1 KGHDR and CDR2 SFDVKD. V gave up 3 bases and J gave up 4 bases, with 14 bases separating them. This chain's CDR3 is CATSDIWTGRETQYF. The DNA of the CDR3 is TGTGCCACCAGTGATATTTGGACTGGTAGAGAGACCCAGTACTTC.

The gene calls are TRBV29-1 and TRBJ1-5, with 11 bases fitting TRBD1. After removal of 6 bases from V and 3 bases from J, the junction contained 4 bases not matched to a gene. There are 14 residues in the CDR3. Germline values: CDR1 SQVTM, CDR2 ANQGSEA. The CDR3 DNA reads TGCAGCGTCGGGGACAGGGGGTACAATCAGCCCCAGCATTTT. This encodes CSVGDRGYNQPQHF. The whole variable domain, filled in from reference TRBV29-1 and TRBJ1-5, reads SAVISQKPSRDICQRGTSLTIQCQVDSQVTMMFWYRQQPGQSLTLIATANQGSEATYESGFVIDKFPISRPNLTFSTLTVSNMSPEDSSIYLCSVGDRGYNQPQHFGDGTRLSIL.

This clonotype was observed a handful of times. This rearrangement joins TRBV20-1 to TRBJ2-2, with TRBD2 matching over 7 bases. Germline V gene lookup returns CDR1 DFQATT and CDR2 SNEGSKA (reference sequence). J gave up 0 bases and V 0 bases, and 7 bases lay outside the gene matches. There are 17 residues in the CDR3. CDR3 in DNA: TGCAGTGCTAGAGATTGGGGAGCGGGAACGAACACCGGGGAGCTGTTTTTT. It is translated as CSARDWGAGTNTGELFF.

A remark on this clonotype: Mismatch with germline at one junction end may stem from a read error. This chain joins TRBV27 and TRBJ2-1, with a weak D call TRBD1 (5 bases). The germline CDR1 and CDR2 sequences are MNHEY and SMNVEV (reference sequence). The CDR3 is 16 amino acids. CDR3 protein: CTSSLRGREWKGEQFF. The DNA for the CDR3 is TGTACCAGCAGTTTAAGGGGCAGGGAATGGAAGGGTGAGCAGTTCTTC.

This clonotype showed up many times. V gene TRBV20-1 combines with J gene TRBJ2-1; weak D call: TRBD1 (6 bases). CDR1 is DFQATT and CDR2 is SNEGSKA in the germline V gene (reference sequence). The CDR3 covers 13 residues. The V and J ends lost 7 bases and 3 bases respectively, with 13 bases between them. The CDR3: CSGISQGYNEQFF. CDR3 DNA sequence: TGCAGTGGAATCTCACAGGGCTACAATGAGCAGTTCTTC.

This clonotype was detected only once. The chain carries TRBV4-1 and TRBJ2-7; tentative D call: TRBD2 (5 bases). Germline V CDR1 and CDR2: MGHRA, YSYEKL. The germline V and J ends were trimmed by 0 bases and 6 bases, with 9 bases remaining between them. This CDR3 is built from 13 residues. As DNA, the CDR3 is TGCGCCAGCAGCCAAGAAATAGGAGGCGAGCAGTACTTC. This codes for CASSQEIGGEQYF.

The chain recombines TRBV6-5 with TRBJ2-3, with unresolved D. The CDR3 runs 13 residues. CDR1 is MNHEY, CDR2 SVGAGI, per germline. Trimming pared 2 bases from V and 4 bases from J, leaving 7 bases between. CDR3: CASSYTMSDTQYF. The CDR3 DNA sequence: TGTGCCAGCAGTTACACGATGTCAGATACGCAGTATTTT.

V and J are TRBV20-1 and TRBJ2-7; no clear D. CDR3 length: 13 residues. The germline V gene encodes CDR1 DFQATT and CDR2 SNEGSKA (reference sequence). V was shortened by 2 bases and J by 6 bases, with 14 bases between the two germline ends. CDR3 DNA sequence: TGCAGTGCTAGACCTGTGGATCGCCTCGAGCAGTACTTC. Translation: CSARPVDRLEQYF.

V gene TRBV9 combines with J gene TRBJ1-6, with unresolved D. CDR3 size: 14 residues. Trimming pared 1 base from V and 7 bases from J, leaving 9 bases between. Germline CDR1 SGDLS, CDR2 YYNGEE. The CDR3 loop is CASSVTAENSPLHF. The CDR3 DNA reads as TGTGCCAGCAGCGTAACCGCGGAAAATTCACCCCTCCACTTT. The variable domain in full, completed from reference TRBV9 and TRBJ1-6, reads DSGVTQTPKHLITATGQRVTLRCSPRSGDLSVYWYQQSLDQGLQFLIQYYNGEERAKGNILERFSAQQFPDLHSELNLSSLELGDSALYFCASSVTAENSPLHFGNGTRLTVT.